Listed below are T cell receptor beta chains from one sample, sequenced in a study of blood T cell repertoires in COVID-19. TCRdb keeps only in-frame clones here, not all; method: immunoSEQ multiplex PCR. The table shows about 72,000 clones, with 82% occurring only once. Specimen: peripheral blood. The receptors originated from a human donor in a cohort sampled during active COVID-19. The CDR3 runs from the conserved cysteine through the conserved F or W. A D gene is named only where the DNA matches it firmly. Some rows mark clone size as missing; the rest say once, few, many or name a class of expanded clone.

v_call	j_call	clone_size	d_call	cdr3_nt	cdr3_aa
TRBV21-1	TRBJ2-7	-	-	TGTGCCAGCAGCAAAGTTCCCAAGGGGGGGCAACAGTACTTC	CASSKVPKGGQQYF
TRBV6-5	TRBJ1-2	-	-	TGTGCCGCAGCACCAGGACGGGATTATGGCTACACCTTC	CAAAPGRDYGYTF
TRBV18	TRBJ2-1	-	-	TGTGCCAGCTCAGAATCTCAGGCCTCGGAAAATGAGCAGTTCTTC	CASSESQASENEQFF
TRBV15	TRBJ1-1	few	-	TGTGCCACCAGCAGAGATAAGACACGACGGAACACTGAAGCTTTCTTT	CATSRDKTRRNTEAFF
TRBV29-1	TRBJ2-7	-	-	TGCAGCGTTGAGGTCACTGATTCCTACGAGCAGTACTTC	CSVEVTDSYEQYF
TRBV30	TRBJ2-2	-	-	TGTGCCTCCAAGGGGGTGGGGGAGCTGTTTTTT	CASKGVGELFF
TRBV7-2	TRBJ2-5	-	TRBD2	TGTGCCAGCAGCTGGACTAGCGGGGGGCTCCAAGAGACCCAGTACTTC	CASSWTSGGLQETQYF
TRBV14	TRBJ2-6	-	-	TGTGCCAGCAGCAACCTCGGCTCTGGGGCCAACGTCCTGACTTTC	CASSNLGSGANVLTF
TRBV4-3	TRBJ2-5	-	-	TGCGCCAGCAGCCAAGGGACAGTCCAAGAGACCCAGTACTTC	CASSQGTVQETQYF
TRBV6-5	TRBJ1-5	few	TRBD1	TGTGCCAGCAGTTACACGACAGGGTGGGATCAGCCCCAGCATTTT	CASSYTTGWDQPQHF
TRBV6-4	TRBJ2-3	-	TRBD2	TGTGCCAGCACGGGACTAGCGGGGGCCCTATGCACAGATACGCAGTATTTT	CASTGLAGALCTDTQYF
TRBV9	TRBJ2-6	-	TRBD2	TGTGCCAGCAGCGCGCTAGCGGGGGGGCTCGGGGCCAACGTCCTGACTTTC	CASSALAGGLGANVLTF
TRBV5-1	TRBJ1-6	-	TRBD1	TGCGCCAGCAGCTTGGCCACAGGGGGATCACCCCTCCACTTT	CASSLATGGSPLHF
TRBV6-1	TRBJ1-3	-	-	TGTGCCAGCAGTGAGTCCGGAGGGGCATCTGGAAACACCATATATTTT	CASSESGGASGNTIYF
TRBV6-6	TRBJ1-2	-	TRBD1	TGTGCCAGCAGTTACCAAACAGGGGGCTATGGCTACACCTTC	CASSYQTGGYGYTF
TRBV3-1/TRBV3-2	TRBJ2-7	-	TRBD1	TGTGCCAGCAGCCATGCCCCCGGGACAGTCTTCTACGAGCAGTACTTC	CASSHAPGTVFYEQYF
TRBV6-1	TRBJ2-5	-	TRBD2	TGTGCCAGCAGTGCTACTAGCGGGGGGGCCTTATTTAGCTCCCGGGAGACCCAGTACTTC	CASSATSGGALFSSRETQYF
TRBV7-9	TRBJ1-2	few	-	TGTGCCAGCAGCTTAGGAAATCCAGATTCTAACTATGGCTACACCTTC	CASSLGNPDSNYGYTF
TRBV7-8	TRBJ2-3	once	-	TGTGCCAGCAGCCGCCGCCTGGGGCCGATGAGAGATACGCAGTATTTT	CASSRRLGPMRDTQYF
TRBV5-1	TRBJ1-1	-	TRBD1	TGCGCCAGCAGCTTTTCCCGACAGGGGGCTGAGGGTGAAGCTTTCTTT	CASSFSRQGAEGEAFF
TRBV5-4	TRBJ2-4	-	TRBD1	TGTGCCAGCAGCTTACAGGGGGCGCTGGACATTCAGTACTTC	CASSLQGALDIQYF
TRBV5-6	TRBJ1-2	once	TRBD1	TGTGCCAGCAGCCCAGAGGACAGGGCGGACTGGGGCTACACCTTC	CASSPEDRADWGYTF
TRBV19	TRBJ1-2	few	-	TGTGCCAGTAGTCCCCGAGCGAACTATGGCTACACCTTC	CASSPRANYGYTF
TRBV11-2	TRBJ2-7	-	TRBD1	TGTGCCAGCAGCTTAGGGGGGACAGGGGGCAGCGAGCAGTACTTC	CASSLGGTGGSEQYF
TRBV6-5	TRBJ1-2	once	-	TGTGCCAGCAGTTACTCAGCGGTCTATGGCTACACCTTC	CASSYSAVYGYTF
TRBV19	TRBJ2-7	once	-	TGTGCCAGTAGTATTGGGCAGGGATTGACCTACGAGCAGTACTTC	CASSIGQGLTYEQYF
TRBV24-1	TRBJ2-1	-	-	TGTGCCACCAGTGAGCCAAAATCAAGCGAGCAGTTCTTC	CATSEPKSSEQFF
TRBV19	TRBJ2-7	-	-	TGTGCCAGTAGATCATCATCCTACGAGCAGTACTTC	CASRSSSYEQYF
TRBV10-2	TRBJ1-1	-	-	TGCGCCAGCAGTGAAGTCCAGGGCTCTAGAGCTTTCTTT	CASSEVQGSRAFF
TRBV18	TRBJ2-5	-	-	TGTGCCAGCTCACCTTCAGGGGCCCAAGAGACCCAGTACTTC	CASSPSGAQETQYF
TRBV5-1	TRBJ2-5	-	TRBD2	TGCGCCAGCAGCTCCCAGGGACTAGCGGGGGAGACCCAGTACTTC	CASSSQGLAGETQYF
TRBV6-5	TRBJ1-2	few	-	TGTGCCAGCGGTACAGATGGCTACACCTTC	CASGTDGYTF
TRBV2	TRBJ1-1	-	-	TGTGCCAGCAGTGAGGTCGAGGGAAACACTGAAGCTTTCTTT	CASSEVEGNTEAFF
TRBV15	TRBJ2-7	-	TRBD1	TGTGCCACCAGCCGAGCTGGACAGGGCGGCGAGCAGTACTTC	CATSRAGQGGEQYF
TRBV4-2	TRBJ1-1	-	-	TGTGCCAGCAGCCAACTTTCGACAGGCGCAATGAACACTGAAGCTTTCTTT	CASSQLSTGAMNTEAFF
TRBV4-3	TRBJ2-6	-	-	TGCGCCAGCAGCCAAGGAGGGCGACTCGACGGGGCCAACGTCCTGACTTTC	CASSQGGRLDGANVLTF
TRBV7-2	TRBJ1-5	-	-	TGTGCCAGCAGCTTCGGGATGAATCAGCCCCAGCATTTT	CASSFGMNQPQHF